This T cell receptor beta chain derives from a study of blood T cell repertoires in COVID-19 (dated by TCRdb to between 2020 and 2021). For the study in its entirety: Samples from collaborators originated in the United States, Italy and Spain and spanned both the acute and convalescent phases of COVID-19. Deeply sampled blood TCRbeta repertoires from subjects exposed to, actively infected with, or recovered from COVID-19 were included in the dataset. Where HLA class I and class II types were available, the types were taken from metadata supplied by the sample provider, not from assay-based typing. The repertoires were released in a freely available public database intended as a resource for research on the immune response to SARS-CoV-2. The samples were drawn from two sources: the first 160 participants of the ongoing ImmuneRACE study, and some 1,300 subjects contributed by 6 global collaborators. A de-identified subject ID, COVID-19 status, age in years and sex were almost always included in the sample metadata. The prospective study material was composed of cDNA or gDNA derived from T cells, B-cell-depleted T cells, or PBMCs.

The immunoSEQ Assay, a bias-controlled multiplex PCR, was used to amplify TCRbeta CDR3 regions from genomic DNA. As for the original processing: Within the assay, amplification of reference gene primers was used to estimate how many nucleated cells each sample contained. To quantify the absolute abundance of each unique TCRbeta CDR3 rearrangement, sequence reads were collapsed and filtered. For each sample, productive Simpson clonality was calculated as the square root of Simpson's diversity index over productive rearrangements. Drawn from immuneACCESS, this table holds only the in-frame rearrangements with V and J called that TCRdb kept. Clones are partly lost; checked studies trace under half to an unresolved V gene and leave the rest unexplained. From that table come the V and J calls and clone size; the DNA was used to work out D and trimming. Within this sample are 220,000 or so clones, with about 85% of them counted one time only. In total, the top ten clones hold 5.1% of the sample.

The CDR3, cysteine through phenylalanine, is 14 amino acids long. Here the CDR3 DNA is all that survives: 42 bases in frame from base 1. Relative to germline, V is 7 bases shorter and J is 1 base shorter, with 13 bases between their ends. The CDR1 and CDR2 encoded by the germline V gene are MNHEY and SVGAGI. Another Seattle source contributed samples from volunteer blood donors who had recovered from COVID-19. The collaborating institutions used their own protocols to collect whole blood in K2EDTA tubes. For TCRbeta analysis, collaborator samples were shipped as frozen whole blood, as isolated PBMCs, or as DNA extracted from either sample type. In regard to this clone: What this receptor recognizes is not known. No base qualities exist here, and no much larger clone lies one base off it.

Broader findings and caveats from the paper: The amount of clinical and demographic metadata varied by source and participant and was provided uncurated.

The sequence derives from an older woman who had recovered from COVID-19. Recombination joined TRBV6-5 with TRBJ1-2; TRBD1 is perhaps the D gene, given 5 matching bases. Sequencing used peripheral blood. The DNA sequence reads TGTGCCAGCAATACCAGGGCTGGTAACTATGGCTACACCTTC. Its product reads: CASNTRAGNYGYTF.